Sequencing of this T cell receptor beta chain was carried out in a study of identical twins. Regarding the study as a whole: There were fewer insertions in abundant cord blood beta clonotypes, but memory repertoires showed no such pattern. For monozygotic twins, models underestimated out-of-frame TCR alpha sharing.

TCRdb reprocessed the 5' RACE reads via MiXCR and lists one record per CDR3 protein. Of some 250,000 distinct CDR3 sequences detected, approximately 7.1% appear once; the ten largest clones hold 14% to 15%. This clonotype was picked up a small number of times. Its specificity is not known. CDR3 length: 12 amino acids. V was cut by 1 base and J by 3 bases, with 4 bases left in between. CDR1 GTSNPN and CDR2 SVGIG come from the germline V gene (reference sequence). These data are also associated with another study on T cells expressing NK-cell markers. As that study records: Leadership of the CD3+CD56-NKG2C+ fraction also belonged to these clonotypes in several donors.

The clonotype originates from a woman aged 18-29 years in good health. The V call is TRBV30, the J call TRBJ2-1; the D is unclear. Specimen: CD8+ T cells sorted from blood. The CDR3 nucleotides read TGTGCCTGGAGTGCGATCTACAATGAGCAGTTCTTC. As protein: CAWSAIYNEQFF.